This T cell receptor (beta chain) was found in a study of cytomegalovirus exposure and HLA in healthy donors. The study, taken as a whole, reports: Altogether, 164 TCR beta chains were recorded as cytomegalovirus-associated. A later analysis found that most CMV-associated TCR beta chains appeared HLA-restricted. It was likely that a cluster of highly shared sequence variants was a sequencing artifact. CMV serostatus was the sole immune exposure information available.

This clone was seen a few times. Its specificity is unknown. Trimming took off 2 bases at V and 6 bases at J, with 18 bases between the two ends. There are 16 residues in the CDR3. CDR1 and CDR2 (germline): KGHSH, LQKENI. It was with 60 Vbeta and 13 Jbeta primers that the PCR ran. Clones were read by immunoSEQ multiplex PCR, and TCRdb kept only the in-frame ones, dropping some. Altogether around 120,000 clones are present, around 10% being singletons, with the ten largest covering roughly 3%. This rearrangement joins TRBV18 to TRBJ2-3; a weak D match, TRBD1 (5 bases). The origin of this receptor is a young man in good health and CMV-seronegative. Sequencing was carried out using PBMCs. The CDR3 loop reads CASSPMSQAKGDTQYF. The CDR3 bases are TGTGCCAGCTCACCAATGTCCCAGGCCAAGGGGGATACGCAGTATTTT.